One and the same sample provided the 3 T cell receptor beta chains below, sequenced in a study of regulatory dendritic cells for organ transplantation. Some clones are missing from TCRdb's copy, which holds only in-frame ones; the method was immunoSEQ multiplex PCR. The sample comprises over 10,000 clones, about 90% of which are singletons, and 0.2% to 0.25% rests with the top ten. CFSE-labeled sorted T cells met regulatory or mature dendritic cells for 4 to 6 days. No antigen has been assigned to these receptors. Material for sequencing was naive CD8+ T cells from blood cultured with regulatory dendritic cells. Subset denoted: CD45RA+ naive T cells. The receptors here all came from a human donor in good health.

The chain carries TRBV6-1 and TRBJ2-7, with D possibly TRBD2 on 6 matching bases. CDR1 and CDR2 from the germline V gene are MNHNS and SASEGT. V was shortened by 6 bases and J by 2 bases, with 14 bases between the two germline ends. The CDR3 runs 14 residues. Here the CDR3 DNA reads TGTGCCAGCAGAGACCTCGGGGGACCCTACGAGCAGTACTTC. It yields the protein CASRDLGGPYEQYF.

This rearrangement joins TRBV10-3 to TRBJ2-7, with 9 bases aligning to TRBD1. V gave up 11 bases and J gave up 6 bases; unmatched junction bases: 8. The CDR3 is made up of 12 amino acids. Germline lookup yields CDR1 ENHRY and CDR2 SYGVKD. DNA of the CDR3: TGTGCCGCCCGGGACAGGGTGTTCGAGCAGTACTTC. As protein: CAARDRVFEQYF.

V and J are TRBV7-8 and TRBJ2-2, with 9 bases lining up with TRBD1. V lost 6 bases, J lost 2 bases, and 7 bases stayed unmatched. Germline assignment: CDR1 SGHVS and CDR2 FQNEAQ. The length of the CDR3 is 16 residues. CDR3: CASSNDRGGNTGELFF. Written as DNA, the CDR3 is TGTGCCAGCAGTAACGACAGGGGGGGTAACACCGGGGAGCTGTTTTTT.